This T cell receptor (beta chain) originates from a study of shared clonotypes between healthy human individuals. Study-wide background: Three plates each covered CD4 naive and memory; CD8 naive two, CD8 memory one. Study-wide points: Enrolling few donors narrowed the genetic and exposure-history diversity that was represented. Rarefaction exposed incomplete sorted-subset sequencing despite large depth. In contrast to clonotypes shared by all four donors, non-shared clonotypes had lower generation probabilities.

TCRdb's copy holds only in-frame clones and misses some; the assay was immunoSEQ multiplex PCR. The sample has some 120,000 clones; roughly 70% are singletons. Comments on this clone: Its antigen remains unidentified.

The germline CDR1 and CDR2 sequences are SNHLY and FYNNEI. The germline V and J ends were trimmed by 7 bases and 6 bases, with 8 bases remaining between them. The CDR3 spans 11 residues. Sequenced input: memory CD8+ T cells sorted from blood. Noted subset: CD45RO+ cells pooled with CCR7-negative TemRA cells. The chain employs TRBV2 and TRBJ2-3; D gene unclear. The clonotype comes from a woman in her 30s in good health. The CDR3 bases are TGTGCCAGCAACTGGTGGGATACGCAGTATTTT. The encoded protein is CASNWWDTQYF.